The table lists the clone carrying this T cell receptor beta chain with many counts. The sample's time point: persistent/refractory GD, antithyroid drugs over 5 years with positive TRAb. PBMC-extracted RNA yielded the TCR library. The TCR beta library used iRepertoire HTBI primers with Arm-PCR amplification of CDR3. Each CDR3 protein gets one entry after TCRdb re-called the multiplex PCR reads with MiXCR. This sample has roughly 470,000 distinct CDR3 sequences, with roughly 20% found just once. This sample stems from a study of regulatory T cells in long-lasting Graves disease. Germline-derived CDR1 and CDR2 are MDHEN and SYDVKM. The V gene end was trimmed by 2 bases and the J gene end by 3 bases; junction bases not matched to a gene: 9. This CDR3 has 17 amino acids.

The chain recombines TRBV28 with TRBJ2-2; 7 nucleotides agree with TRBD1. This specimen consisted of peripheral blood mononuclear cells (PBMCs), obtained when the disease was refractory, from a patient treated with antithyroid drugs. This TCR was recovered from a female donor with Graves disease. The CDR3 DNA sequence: TGTGCCAGCAGTTTAGTCTGGGGGACAGTCGACACCGGGGAGCTGTTTTTT. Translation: CASSLVWGTVDTGELFF.